This entry lists 18 T cell receptor beta chains sequenced from one sample in a study of blood T cell repertoires in COVID-19. Profiled with immunoSEQ multiplex PCR; TCRdb holds only in-frame clones, not every one. This table has roughly 160,000 clones, roughly 93% appearing once. Sequencing was performed on peripheral blood. The receptors originated from a man aged 18 to 29 with acute or convalescent COVID-19.

The CDR3 DNA is TGCAGTGCTAAGGAGACCTACGAGCAGTACTTC. It translates to CSAKETYEQYF. The chain is built from TRBV20-1 and TRBJ2-7; D ambiguous. The germline V gene has CDR1 DFQATT and CDR2 SNEGSKA (reference sequence). This CDR3 contains 11 residues. Trimming pared 4 bases from V and 2 bases from J, leaving 6 bases between.

The chain employs TRBV5-6 and TRBJ1-6; 7 positions match TRBD1. Losses at the gene ends were 4 bases for V and 0 bases for J; bases not matched to a gene: 4. This CDR3 has 16 amino acids. Germline loops: CDR1 SGHDT, CDR2 YYEEEE. In nucleotides, the CDR3 is TGTGCCAGCAGCCCACAGGGGAGCTCCTATAATTCACCCCTCCACTTT. Its protein is CASSPQGSSYNSPLHF.

The sample holds a few counts of this clone. This specimen includes other DNA sequences encoding the same CDR3. The chain carries TRBV13 and TRBJ1-4; 9 bases agree with TRBD1. This CDR3 is 15 amino acids long. Trimming cost V 3 bases and J 7 bases; bases outside gene matches: 6. The germline CDR1 and CDR2 sequences are PRHDT and FYEKMQ (reference sequence). DNA of the CDR3: TGTGCCAGCAGCTTGGGGGACAGGGTTACTGAAAAACTGTTTTTT. Amino acid sequence: CASSLGDRVTEKLFF. Based on the CDR3 plus reference TRBV13 and TRBJ1-4, the full variable domain is AAGVIQSPRHLIKEKRETATLKCYPIPRHDTVYWYQQGPGQDPQFLISFYEKMQSDKGSIPDRFSAQQFSDYHSELNMSSLELGDSALYFCASSLGDRVTEKLFFGSGTQLSVL.

In this sample, this clone turned up once. The chain joins TRBV3-1 (or the pseudogene TRBV3-2) to TRBJ1-1; a weak D match, TRBD1 (6 bases). CDR1 and CDR2 from the germline V gene are LGHDT and YNNKEL (reference sequence). The V and J ends lost 4 bases and 1 base respectively, with 10 bases between them. The CDR3 covers 14 residues. This chain's CDR3 is CASSPQGSNTEAFF. The CDR3 DNA reads as TGTGCCAGCAGCCCCCAGGGGTCGAACACTGAAGCTTTCTTT.

The rearrangement uses TRBV7-6 and TRBJ1-4; D unclear. Germline lookup yields CDR1 SGHVS and CDR2 FNYEAQ. V shed 2 bases and J shed 3 bases, with 10 bases lying between them. The CDR3 runs to 15 residues. This CDR3 reads CASSLSSDPNEKLFF. DNA for the CDR3: TGTGCCAGCAGCTTATCCAGCGACCCTAATGAAAAACTGTTTTTT.

This clone has a handful of counts. J is TRBJ1-5 and V is TRBV2, with D possibly being TRBD1 (6 bases). V gave up 0 bases and J gave up 4 bases, with 10 bases separating them. Germline CDR1 reads SNHLY; CDR2 reads FYNNEI. The CDR3 consists of 15 residues. The CDR3 spells CASSEASGVNQPQHF. The CDR3 coding sequence is TGTGCCAGCAGTGAAGCGTCAGGGGTTAATCAGCCCCAGCATTTT.

This clone was recorded a few times. The gene calls are TRBV21-1 and TRBJ1-1. TRBV21-1 is recorded as a pseudogene. This CDR3 region has 16 residues. CDR3 DNA: TGTGCCAGCAGCAAAGTTATTAGTCTCCCAAACACTGAAGCTTTCTTT. Protein: CASSKVISLPNTEAFF.

This clone is a singleton in its sample. The chain joins TRBV19 to TRBJ1-1; 7 bases line up with TRBD1. Germline V lookup: CDR1 LNHDA, CDR2 SQIVND (reference sequence). The CDR3 has 12 amino acids. V gave up 7 bases and J gave up 6 bases; unmatched junction bases: 5. CDR3 protein: CASNGQAAEAFF. The CDR3 nucleotides read TGTGCCAGTAATGGACAGGCCGCTGAAGCTTTCTTT.

The J gene is TRBJ1-1, the V gene TRBV14, with D possibly TRBD1 on 5 matching bases. Trimming pared 6 bases from V and 1 base from J, leaving 9 bases between. CDR1 is SGHDN and CDR2 is FVKESK in the germline V gene. The CDR3 has 13 residues. CDR3 loop: CASSKTENTEAFF. Here the CDR3 DNA reads TGTGCCAGCAGTAAGACAGAGAACACTGAAGCTTTCTTT.

The chain links TRBV13 to TRBJ2-3, with 8 bases that match TRBD2. V was clipped by 5 bases and J by 2 bases; unmatched bases: 9. From germline, CDR1 is PRHDT and CDR2 FYEKMQ (reference sequence). CDR3 size: 16 residues. The CDR3 nucleotides are TGTGCCAGCAGCCTTAAGCGGGGGAGTCCCACAGATACGCAGTATTTT. Translation gives CASSLKRGSPTDTQYF.

The chain couples TRBV6-5 to TRBJ2-7; 8 bases are shared with TRBD1. Germline-derived CDR1 and CDR2 are MNHEY and SVGAGI. V gave up 8 bases and J gave up 1 base; unmatched junction bases: 7. The CDR3 runs to 14 residues. The DNA for the CDR3 is TGTGCCAGCGGAGGACAGGGCGATTCCTACGAGCAGTACTTC. Protein product: CASGGQGDSYEQYF.

The CDR3 loop reads CASSVLSSYNEQFF. In nucleotides, the CDR3 is TGTGCCAGCAGCGTTTTGAGCTCCTACAATGAGCAGTTCTTC. This sequence joins TRBV9 and TRBJ2-1; D gene ambiguous. The CDR3 loop spans 14 amino acids. V was pared by 2 bases and J by 0 bases, with 6 bases between. The germline CDR1 and CDR2 sequences are SGDLS and YYNGEE.

The chain uses TRBV18 and TRBJ2-3; 10 bases map to TRBD2. The V and J ends lost 2 bases and 1 base, in that order; junction bases with no gene match: 3. CDR3 size: 16 residues. Germline V CDR1 and CDR2: KGHSH, LQKENI. The chain's CDR3 is CASSPYTSGGTDTQYF. The DNA of the CDR3 is TGTGCCAGCTCACCATATACTAGCGGGGGCACAGATACGCAGTATTTT.

The rearrangement links TRBV18 to TRBJ2-3; 8 nucleotides line up with TRBD1. Germline CDR1 and CDR2: KGHSH and LQKENI. CDR3 length equals 17 residues. The ends lost 5 bases at V and 3 bases at J; junction bases unmatched: 13. Here the CDR3 DNA reads TGTGCCAGCTCATTTAGGGTCCAGGGGGCAGATACAGATACGCAGTATTTT. Residues: CASSFRVQGADTDTQYF.

This sequence joins TRBV7-9 and TRBJ1-6; D remains unclear. The CDR3 is 12 residues long. CDR1 and CDR2 from the germline V gene are SEHNR and FQNEAQ (reference sequence). V was clipped by 1 base and J by 8 bases, with 3 bases between them. Here the CDR3 reads CASSLDYSPLHF. The CDR3 DNA sequence: TGTGCCAGCAGCTTAGACTATTCACCCCTCCACTTT.

The V and J genes are TRBV5-1 and TRBJ2-7; D is perhaps TRBD1 (5 bases). The germline V gene has CDR1 SGHRS and CDR2 YFSETQ. V shed 1 base and J shed 9 bases, with 20 bases lying between them. This CDR3 has 15 amino acids. For the CDR3, the DNA is TGCGCCAGCAGCTTGATGGACACCCCCCAGATAGTGCAGTACTTC. This sequence encodes CASSLMDTPQIVQYF.

The genes are TRBV29-1 and TRBJ1-1, with unresolved D. Looked up from germline, CDR1 is SQVTM and CDR2 is ANQGSEA. V lost 5 bases to trimming and J lost 3 bases, with 13 bases between them. This CDR3 contains 13 residues. The CDR3 DNA reads TGCAGCGTTACCCGGGGTGTGGACACTGAAGCTTTCTTT. Residues: CSVTRGVDTEAFF. Supplemented by reference TRBV29-1 and TRBJ1-1, the full variable domain reads SAVISQKPSRDICQRGTSLTIQCQVDSQVTMMFWYRQQPGQSLTLIATANQGSEATYESGFVIDKFPISRPNLTFSTLTVSNMSPEDSSIYLCSVTRGVDTEAFFGQGTRLTVV.

The CDR3 loop reads CASSVRTAGGNEQFF. In DNA, the CDR3 is TGTGCCAGCAGCGTAAGAACAGCCGGGGGCAATGAGCAGTTCTTC. The chain links TRBV9 to TRBJ2-1, with D maybe TRBD2 (6 bases). The CDR3 contains 15 residues. V shed 1 base and J shed 6 bases, with 14 bases lying between them. The V gene's germline CDR1 is SGDLS and CDR2 YYNGEE.